The present entry profiles one T cell receptor (beta chain) with its context. This sample stems from a study of blood T cell repertoires in COVID-19. Whole-study context: Acute and convalescent COVID-19 samples came from the United States, Italy and Spain. Nucleic acid was either cDNA or gDNA, and it came from T cells, B-cell-depleted T cells, or PBMCs.

Per the original data handling: The authors estimated nucleated cell counts from reference gene primer amplification. The protocol was immunoSEQ multiplex PCR, while the TCRdb copy is restricted to in-frame clones and leaves out a portion. The DNA was the basis for D and trimming; V, J and clone size are from that table. Among around 300,000 clones listed, about 83% were seen once. Per the germline V gene, CDR1 is MNHEY and CDR2 is SMNVEV (reference sequence). The CDR3 is 17 amino acids. The trim removed 1 base at V and 10 bases at J, leaving 16 bases unmatched. This clonotype was sampled from a man between 25 and 39 years old with active or convalescent COVID-19. Sequences were obtained from peripheral blood. The V and J genes are TRBV27 and TRBJ2-1; 7 bases line up with TRBD1. The CDR3 coding sequence is TGTGCCAGCAGTTTATTCCCCGGACAGGTGGGTCATAAAGAGCAGTTCTTC. This translates into CASSLFPGQVGHKEQFF.